These 32 T cell receptor beta chains share one sample of origin, sequenced in a study of cytomegalovirus exposure and HLA in healthy donors. Using immunoSEQ multiplex PCR, the repertoire was profiled, and TCRdb retains in-frame clones only, with some absent. The repertoire has roughly 60,000 clones, roughly 94% of them found once; the top ten carry 2% to 2.5%. The sequencing sample was made of PBMCs. These TCRs come from a man aged 18 to 30 in good health and CMV-seronegative.

The J gene is TRBJ2-7, the V gene TRBV28; tentative D call: TRBD2 (6 bases). Germline V gene data show CDR1 as MDHEN and CDR2 as SYDVKM. V was trimmed by 2 bases and J by 6 bases, leaving 14 bases between them. This CDR3 contains 14 residues. The CDR3 nucleotides are TGTGCCAGCAGTTTACTGGGGGGTCCGACCGAGCAGTACTTC. Encoded protein: CASSLLGGPTEQYF. Filled out from reference TRBV28 and TRBJ2-7, the complete variable domain reads DVKVTQSSRYLVKRTGEKVFLECVQDMDHENMFWYRQDPGLGLRLIYFSYDVKMKEKGDIPEGYSVSREKKERFSLILESASTNQTSMYLCASSLLGGPTEQYFGPGTRLTVT.

CDR3 nucleotides: TGTGCCAGCAGCTTAGCTAGCGGAAAACAAGAGACCCAGTACTTC. This codes for CASSLASGKQETQYF. This chain joins TRBV13 and TRBJ2-5; TRBD2 aligns across 7 bases. Germline V gene sequence: CDR1 PRHDT, CDR2 FYEKMQ (reference sequence). The CDR3 is 15 amino acids. The ends lost 1 base at V and 2 bases at J; junction bases unmatched: 4.

The chain is built from TRBV6-1 and TRBJ1-4, with 10 bases fitting TRBD1. CDR3 length: 14 amino acids. Germline V gives CDR1 MNHNS, CDR2 SASEGT. The V gene end was trimmed by 7 bases and the J gene end by 6 bases; junction bases not matched to a gene: 5. The CDR3 region is CASKLTGGDEKLFF. CDR3 bases: TGTGCCAGCAAATTGACAGGGGGCGATGAAAAACTGTTTTTT.

The chain links TRBV9 to TRBJ2-3; 8 positions agree with TRBD2. CDR3 length: 16 amino acids. Trimming removed 0 bases from V and 3 bases from J; junction bases left unmatched: 6. The germline V gene has CDR1 SGDLS and CDR2 YYNGEE. This CDR3 reads CASSVGAGGGTDTQYF. The CDR3 DNA reads TGTGCCAGCAGCGTAGGGGCGGGAGGAGGTACAGATACGCAGTATTTT.

This clone has a single count. Other DNA sequences of this sample code for an identical CDR3. The chain combines TRBV28 with TRBJ2-2, with a possible D match to TRBD2 (6 bases). Germline-derived CDR1 and CDR2 are MDHEN and SYDVKM. The CDR3 totals 15 residues. Trimming shortened V by 3 bases and J by 0 bases, and 8 bases separated the two germline ends. CDR3 nucleotides: TGTGCCAGCAGTTTCGGAGGGGCGAACACCGGGGAGCTGTTTTTT. This gives the protein CASSFGGANTGELFF.

The CDR3 coding sequence is TGTGCCAGCAGCTCTTGGGGGGGTGTGGTAACCCAAGAGACCCAGTACTTC. Residues: CASSSWGGVVTQETQYF. V and J are TRBV7-2 and TRBJ2-5; TRBD2 aligns across 7 bases. In germline, CDR1 is SGHTA, CDR2 FQGNSA. The CDR3 runs 17 residues. V was clipped by 4 bases and J by 1 base; unmatched bases: 12.

This rearrangement joins TRBV10-3 to TRBJ1-1, with TRBD1 identical over 7 bases. J was trimmed by 0 bases and V by 0 bases; bases with no gene match: 7. The V gene's germline CDR1 is ENHRY and CDR2 SYGVKD. The CDR3 runs 17 residues. This CDR3 is CAISESLRGQLNTEAFF. The CDR3 nucleotides read TGTGCCATCAGTGAGTCGCTAAGGGGGCAGCTGAACACTGAAGCTTTCTTT.

The sample holds one count of this clone. The chain employs TRBV6-5 and TRBJ2-1, with D tentatively TRBD2 (5 bases). This CDR3 spans 14 amino acids. V shed 2 bases and J shed 6 bases, with 11 bases lying between them. Germline-derived CDR1 and CDR2 are MNHEY and SVGAGI. In DNA form, the CDR3 reads TGTGCCAGCAGTTACGTGGCGGGCGGCAATGAGCAGTTCTTC. Residues: CASSYVAGGNEQFF.

The V call is TRBV5-6, the J call TRBJ2-2, with 8 bases that match TRBD1. V lost 0 bases and J lost 7; bases outside the gene matches: 5. This CDR3 is 15 amino acids long. Germline CDR1 reads SGHDT; CDR2 reads YYEEEE. This chain's CDR3 is CASSLGRGQYGELFF. CDR3 in DNA: TGTGCCAGCAGCTTGGGCAGGGGGCAGTACGGGGAGCTGTTTTTT.

This clone came up once. This chain connects TRBV7-2 to TRBJ2-7, with 9 bases that match TRBD1. The germline gives CDR1 SGHTA, CDR2 FQGNSA. This CDR3 comprises 16 residues. Trimming took 1 base from V and 4 from J; bases not matched to a gene: 8. The CDR3 is CASSLVADRGEYEQYF. CDR3 nucleotide sequence: TGTGCCAGCAGCTTAGTCGCGGACAGGGGAGAGTACGAGCAGTACTTC.

The rearrangement uses TRBV7-2 and TRBJ2-7; 9 nucleotides line up with TRBD2. The CDR3 totals 15 residues. The V and J ends lost 0 bases and 0 bases, in that order; junction bases with no gene match: 0. Germline lookup yields CDR1 SGHTA and CDR2 FQGNSA. The CDR3 DNA sequence: TGTGCCAGCAGCTTAGCTAGCGGGGGCTCCTACGAGCAGTACTTC. Its protein product is CASSLASGGSYEQYF.

This clone was recorded once. The V and J genes are TRBV6-1 and TRBJ2-7; possibly TRBD1 for D (6 bases). Germline V gene sequence: CDR1 MNHNS, CDR2 SASEGT. CDR3 length: 14 amino acids. Trimming left V 6 bases short and J 6 bases short, with 18 bases between. DNA of the CDR3: TGTGCCAGCAGAAACAGGGTAATCCCCTTCGAGCAGTACTTC. Translating gives CASRNRVIPFEQYF.

The chain has TRBV2 and TRBJ2-1; 9 bases fit TRBD2. The V segment lost 5 bases and the J segment 0 bases; nucleotides outside the gene matches: 11. CDR3 length: 18 amino acids. Germline V CDR1 and CDR2: SNHLY, FYNNEI. In nucleotides, the CDR3 is TGTGCCAGCAGTCATCGGGCTAGCGGGGAGAGCTCCTACAATGAGCAGTTCTTC. It encodes CASSHRASGESSYNEQFF.

This rearrangement joins TRBV27 to TRBJ2-7, with 7 bases aligning to TRBD2. The trim removed 3 bases at V and 7 bases at J, leaving 6 bases unmatched. This CDR3 contains 13 residues. Germline CDR1 is MNHEY and CDR2 is SMNVEV (reference sequence). For the CDR3, the DNA is TGTGCCAGCAGTTTGGCGGGAGCGAGGGAGCAGTACTTC. The encoded protein is CASSLAGAREQYF.

For the CDR3, the DNA is TGTGCCAGCAGGAGGGAGGGGGAGAACACTGAAGCTTTCTTT. Residues: CASRREGENTEAFF. The rearrangement links TRBV5-4 to TRBJ1-1; a possible D gene is TRBD1 (6 bases). The germline V and J ends were trimmed by 5 bases and 1 base, with 12 bases remaining between them. The CDR3 has 14 residues. Germline V gives CDR1 SGHNT, CDR2 YYREEE (reference sequence).

V gene TRBV29-1 combines with J gene TRBJ1-1; perhaps TRBD1 as D (5 bases). Trimming stripped 2 bases from V and 11 bases from J, with 15 bases between. This CDR3 has 12 residues. Looked up from germline, CDR1 is SQVTM and CDR2 is ANQGSEA. The CDR3 sequence is CSVESGVGAAFF. The CDR3 coding sequence is TGCAGCGTTGAATCGGGGGTGGGTGCCGCTTTCTTT.

The chain couples TRBV28 to TRBJ2-7; the match to TRBD2 covers 8 bases. Germline V gene sequence: CDR1 MDHEN, CDR2 SYDVKM. J gave up 4 bases and V 3 bases, and 14 bases lay outside the gene matches. The CDR3 spans 17 residues. CDR3 residues: CASSLLASGRDTYEQYF. The CDR3 DNA sequence: TGTGCCAGCAGTTTGTTGGCTAGCGGGCGGGACACATACGAGCAGTACTTC. The full variable domain, rest sourced from reference TRBV28 and TRBJ2-7, is DVKVTQSSRYLVKRTGEKVFLECVQDMDHENMFWYRQDPGLGLRLIYFSYDVKMKEKGDIPEGYSVSREKKERFSLILESASTNQTSMYLCASSLLASGRDTYEQYFGPGTRLTVT.

The chain employs TRBV7-2 and TRBJ2-7; TRBD2 agrees at 8 bases. CDR3 length equals 15 residues. Germline V gives CDR1 SGHTA, CDR2 FQGNSA. Trimming took 6 bases from V and 8 from J; bases not matched to a gene: 15. The CDR3 coding sequence is TGTGCCAGCAGTGAGTCGGGAGGGCTCCCCGTCAAGCAGTACTTC. Amino acid sequence: CASSESGGLPVKQYF.

This sequence joins TRBV5-1 and TRBJ2-1; a possible D gene is TRBD2 (5 bases). The CDR3 runs to 15 residues. Trimming left V 0 bases short and J 1 base short, with 8 bases between. In germline, CDR1 is SGHRS, CDR2 YFSETQ. CDR3 coding DNA: TGCGCCAGCAGCTTGGATCGGACTTCCTACAATGAGCAGTTCTTC. It codes for CASSLDRTSYNEQFF.

The chain employs TRBV11-2 and TRBJ1-2; 8 positions match TRBD1. The CDR3 runs 15 residues. Germline-derived CDR1 and CDR2 are SGHAT and FQNNGV. V trimming: 4 bases; J trimming: 2 bases; junction bases outside the gene matches: 6. The CDR3: CASSSFRGRNYGYTF. The DNA for the CDR3 is TGTGCCAGCAGCTCCTTCAGGGGGCGCAACTATGGCTACACCTTC.

The chain recombines TRBV5-6 with TRBJ2-7; 9 nucleotides match TRBD2. The V and J ends lost 5 bases and 4 bases, in that order; junction bases with no gene match: 7. The CDR3 contains 14 residues. The germline gives CDR1 SGHDT, CDR2 YYEEEE. Written as DNA, the CDR3 is TGTGCCAGCAGTGAGGGACTAGCCCCATACGAGCAGTACTTC. It specifies CASSEGLAPYEQYF.

The rearrangement uses TRBV12-1 and TRBJ2-1; TRBD2, the table's D call, lacks a check against the DNA. TRBV12-1 is given as a pseudogene. CDR3 size: 18 residues. As DNA, the CDR3 is TGTGCCAGCAGCCCTCCGGGGACTAGCGGTCACTCCTACAATGAGCAGTTCTTC. This gives the protein CASSPPGTSGHSYNEQFF.

This sequence joins TRBV7-2 and TRBJ1-5; perhaps TRBD1 as D (5 bases). Trimming left V 2 bases short and J 2 bases short, with 13 bases between. In germline, CDR1 is SGHTA, CDR2 FQGNSA. The CDR3 has 16 residues. The CDR3: CASSLWEGSGNQPQHF. Written as DNA, the CDR3 is TGTGCCAGCAGCTTATGGGAGGGGAGTGGCAATCAGCCCCAGCATTTT.

J is TRBJ1-1 and V is TRBV27; tentative D call: TRBD1 (5 bases). This CDR3 region has 14 residues. V was pared by 3 bases and J by 1 base, with 9 bases between. From germline, CDR1 is MNHEY and CDR2 SMNVEV (reference sequence). The CDR3 DNA reads as TGTGCCAGCAGTTTTCGGGGGGGGAACACTGAAGCTTTCTTT. Protein product: CASSFRGGNTEAFF.

The genes are TRBV5-1 and TRBJ2-3; 8 nucleotides align to TRBD1. Germline lookup yields CDR1 SGHRS and CDR2 YFSETQ. The V and J ends lost 1 base and 2 bases, in that order; junction bases with no gene match: 6. The CDR3 is made up of 16 amino acids. The CDR3 sequence is CASSLIGQGFTDTQYF. In DNA, the CDR3 is TGCGCCAGCAGCTTGATAGGACAGGGATTCACAGATACGCAGTATTTT.

The rearrangement joins TRBV28 to TRBJ2-2; weak D call: TRBD1 (6 bases). Germline CDR1 and CDR2: MDHEN and SYDVKM. This CDR3 comprises 15 residues. The germline V and J ends were trimmed by 5 bases and 8 bases, with 18 bases remaining between them. The CDR3 sequence is CASSTGTLDRGELFF. The CDR3 coding sequence is TGTGCCAGCAGTACCGGGACCCTCGACAGGGGGGAGCTGTTTTTT.

This chain links TRBV10-1 with TRBJ1-1; 8 positions match TRBD1. V was clipped by 4 bases and J by 3 bases; unmatched bases: 4. The CDR3 length is 14 residues. Germline V gene sequence: CDR1 WNHNN, CDR2 SYGVQD (reference sequence). The CDR3: CASSAQDRDTEAFF. The CDR3 DNA reads as TGCGCCAGCAGTGCTCAGGACAGGGACACTGAAGCTTTCTTT.

The CDR3 nucleotides are TGTGCCAGCAGCCCAGACAGGACCACTGAAGCTTTCTTT. It specifies CASSPDRTTEAFF. The rearrangement links TRBV7-8 to TRBJ1-1; TRBD1 is a possible D gene (6 bases). This CDR3 comprises 13 residues. The germline gives CDR1 SGHVS, CDR2 FQNEAQ. With 5 bases removed from V and 4 bases from J, the gap between germline ends came to 11 bases.

The gene calls are TRBV30 and TRBJ1-3, with D hard to call. The germline V and J ends were trimmed by 4 bases and 4 bases, with 8 bases remaining between them. Looked up from germline, CDR1 is GTSNPN and CDR2 is SVGIG (reference sequence). This CDR3 comprises 12 residues. The CDR3: CAWTGGGNTIYF. The DNA of the CDR3 is TGTGCCTGGACGGGAGGAGGAAACACCATATATTTT.

This chain links TRBV5-1 with TRBJ1-1; D might be TRBD1 (5 bases). This CDR3 region has 14 residues. Trimming left V 4 bases short and J 1 base short, with 11 bases between. Germline V CDR1 and CDR2: SGHRS, YFSETQ. CDR3 in amino acids: CASSLQASNTEAFF. The CDR3 DNA reads TGCGCCAGCAGCCTACAGGCCTCGAACACTGAAGCTTTCTTT.

Here the CDR3 DNA reads TGCGCCAGCAGCTCAAGACCGGGACAGGGTGCTACTGGGGCCAACGTCCTGACTTTC. Residues: CASSSRPGQGATGANVLTF. This chain uses TRBV5-1 with TRBJ2-6; 9 nucleotides match TRBD1. J was trimmed by 2 bases and V by 3 bases; bases with no gene match: 12. CDR3 length: 19 residues. Germline V gives CDR1 SGHRS, CDR2 YFSETQ.

The chain combines TRBV11-2 with TRBJ1-1; D may be TRBD1 (5 bases). Trimming cost V 1 base and J 0 bases, with 15 bases left between them. CDR1 and CDR2 (germline): SGHAT, FQNNGV. CDR3 size: 17 residues. CDR3: CASSLVSGRGMNTEAFF. The CDR3 region has the DNA TGTGCCAGCAGCTTAGTGTCAGGGCGCGGGATGAACACTGAAGCTTTCTTT.